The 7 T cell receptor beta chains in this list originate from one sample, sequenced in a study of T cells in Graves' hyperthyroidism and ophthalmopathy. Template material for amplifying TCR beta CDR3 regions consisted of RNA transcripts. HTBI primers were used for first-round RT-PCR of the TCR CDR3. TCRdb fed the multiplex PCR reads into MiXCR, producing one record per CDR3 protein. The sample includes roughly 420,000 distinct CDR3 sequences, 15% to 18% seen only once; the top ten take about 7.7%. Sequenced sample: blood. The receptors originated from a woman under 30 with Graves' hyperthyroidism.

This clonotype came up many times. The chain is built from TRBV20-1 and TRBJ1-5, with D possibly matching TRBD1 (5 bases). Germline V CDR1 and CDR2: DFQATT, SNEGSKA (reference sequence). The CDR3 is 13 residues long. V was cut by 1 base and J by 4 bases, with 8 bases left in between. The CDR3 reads CSARGDRNQPQHF. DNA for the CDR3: TGCAGTGCTAGAGGGGACCGGAATCAGCCCCAGCATTTT.

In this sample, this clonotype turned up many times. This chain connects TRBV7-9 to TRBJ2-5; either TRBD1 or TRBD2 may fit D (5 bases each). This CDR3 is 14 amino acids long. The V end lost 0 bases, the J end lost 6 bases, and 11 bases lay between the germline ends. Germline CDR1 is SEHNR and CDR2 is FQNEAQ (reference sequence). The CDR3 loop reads CASSLALQGQTQYF. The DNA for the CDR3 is TGTGCCAGCAGCTTAGCGCTGCAGGGACAGACCCAGTACTTC.

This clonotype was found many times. In DNA, the CDR3 is TGTGCCAGCAGTCCGGGACAGGGAGGCAATCAGCCCCAGCATTTT. Encoded protein: CASSPGQGGNQPQHF. The J gene is TRBJ1-5, the V gene TRBV6-4; 9 positions match TRBD1. V lost 5 bases, J lost 2 bases, and 4 bases stayed unmatched. Germline CDR1 and CDR2: MRHNA and SNTAGT. This CDR3 is 15 amino acids long.

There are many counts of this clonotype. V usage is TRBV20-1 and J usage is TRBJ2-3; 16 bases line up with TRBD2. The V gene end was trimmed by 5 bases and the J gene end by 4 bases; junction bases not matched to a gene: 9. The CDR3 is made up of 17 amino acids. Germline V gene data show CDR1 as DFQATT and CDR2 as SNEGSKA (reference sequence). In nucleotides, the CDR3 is TGCAGTGCTTCGGGACTAGCGGGAGGGCCCTATCCAGATACGCAGTATTTT. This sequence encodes CSASGLAGGPYPDTQYF.

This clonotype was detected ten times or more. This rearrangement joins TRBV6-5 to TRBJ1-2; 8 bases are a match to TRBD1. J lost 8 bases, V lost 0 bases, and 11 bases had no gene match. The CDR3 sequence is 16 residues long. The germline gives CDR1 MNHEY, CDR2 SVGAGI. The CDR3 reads CASSYSAQGAAWGYTF. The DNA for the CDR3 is TGTGCCAGCAGTTACTCTGCCCAGGGGGCTGCTTGGGGCTACACCTTC.

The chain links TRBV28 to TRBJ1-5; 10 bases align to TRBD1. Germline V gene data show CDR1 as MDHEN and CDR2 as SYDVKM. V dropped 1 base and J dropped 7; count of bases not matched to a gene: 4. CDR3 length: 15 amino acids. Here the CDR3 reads CASSLLTGGEQPQHF. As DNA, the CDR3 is TGTGCCAGCAGTTTATTGACAGGGGGCGAGCAGCCCCAGCATTTT.

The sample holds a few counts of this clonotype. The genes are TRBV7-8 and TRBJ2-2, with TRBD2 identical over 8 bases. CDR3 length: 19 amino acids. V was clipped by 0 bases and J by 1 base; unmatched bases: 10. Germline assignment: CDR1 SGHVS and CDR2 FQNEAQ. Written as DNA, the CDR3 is TGTGCCAGCAGCTTAGCGCATCGTGTGAGCGGGGGGAACACCGGGGAGCTGTTTTTT. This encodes CASSLAHRVSGGNTGELFF.